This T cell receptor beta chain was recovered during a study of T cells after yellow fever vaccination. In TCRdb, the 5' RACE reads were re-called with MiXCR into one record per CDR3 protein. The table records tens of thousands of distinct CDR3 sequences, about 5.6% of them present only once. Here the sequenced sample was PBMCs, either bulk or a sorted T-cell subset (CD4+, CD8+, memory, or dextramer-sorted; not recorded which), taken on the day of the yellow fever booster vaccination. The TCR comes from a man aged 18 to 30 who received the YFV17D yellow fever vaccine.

CDR3 nucleotides: TGTGCCAGCAGCCGAGACGCCCAGCGCACAGATACGCAGTATTTT. This encodes CASSRDAQRTDTQYF. The V and J genes are TRBV7-9 and TRBJ2-3; D is unresolved. Germline CDR1 reads SEHNR; CDR2 reads FQNEAQ (reference sequence). V was pared by 5 bases and J by 1 base, with 13 bases between. The CDR3 runs 15 residues.